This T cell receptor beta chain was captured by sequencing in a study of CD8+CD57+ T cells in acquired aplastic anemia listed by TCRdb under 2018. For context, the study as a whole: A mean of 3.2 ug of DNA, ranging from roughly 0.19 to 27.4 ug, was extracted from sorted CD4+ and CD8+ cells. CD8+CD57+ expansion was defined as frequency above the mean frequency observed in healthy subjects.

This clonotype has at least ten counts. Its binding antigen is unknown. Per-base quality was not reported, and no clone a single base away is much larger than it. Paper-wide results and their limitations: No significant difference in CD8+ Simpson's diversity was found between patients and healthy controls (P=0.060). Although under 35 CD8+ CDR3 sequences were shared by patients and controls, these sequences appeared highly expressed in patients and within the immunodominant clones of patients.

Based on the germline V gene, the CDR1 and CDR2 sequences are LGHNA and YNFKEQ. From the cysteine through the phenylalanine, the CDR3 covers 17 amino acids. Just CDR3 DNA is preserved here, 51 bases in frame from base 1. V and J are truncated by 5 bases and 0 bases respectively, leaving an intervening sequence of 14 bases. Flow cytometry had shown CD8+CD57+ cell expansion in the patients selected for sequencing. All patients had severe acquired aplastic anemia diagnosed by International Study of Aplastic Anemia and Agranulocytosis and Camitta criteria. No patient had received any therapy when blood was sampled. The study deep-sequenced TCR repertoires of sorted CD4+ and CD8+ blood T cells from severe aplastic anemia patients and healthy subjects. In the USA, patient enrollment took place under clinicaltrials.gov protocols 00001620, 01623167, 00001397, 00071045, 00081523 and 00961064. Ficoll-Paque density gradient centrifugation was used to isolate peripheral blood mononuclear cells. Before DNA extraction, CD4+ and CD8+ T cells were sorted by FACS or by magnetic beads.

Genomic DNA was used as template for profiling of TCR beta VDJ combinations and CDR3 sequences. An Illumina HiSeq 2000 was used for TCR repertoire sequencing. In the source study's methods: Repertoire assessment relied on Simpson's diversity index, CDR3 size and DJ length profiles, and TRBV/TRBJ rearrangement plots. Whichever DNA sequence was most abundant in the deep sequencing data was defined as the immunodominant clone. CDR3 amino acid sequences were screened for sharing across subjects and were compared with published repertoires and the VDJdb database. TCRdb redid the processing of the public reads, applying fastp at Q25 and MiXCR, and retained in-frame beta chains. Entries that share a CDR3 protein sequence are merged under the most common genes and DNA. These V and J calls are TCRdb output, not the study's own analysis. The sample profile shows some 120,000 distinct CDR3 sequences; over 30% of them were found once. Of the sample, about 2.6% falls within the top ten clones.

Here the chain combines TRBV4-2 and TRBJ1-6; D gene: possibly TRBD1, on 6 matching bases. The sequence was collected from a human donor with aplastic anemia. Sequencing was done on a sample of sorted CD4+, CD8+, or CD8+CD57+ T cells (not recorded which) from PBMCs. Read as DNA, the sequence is TGTGCCAGCAGCGGGGACAACCCGAGCTCCTATAATTCACCCCTCCACTTT. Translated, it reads CASSGDNPSSYNSPLHF.